This T cell receptor beta chain came from a study of blood T cell repertoires in COVID-19. This clone turned up a few times. Data came from immunoSEQ multiplex PCR; TCRdb stores just in-frame clones and leaves some out. The repertoire holds some 25,000 clones, with 81% as singletons. This clonotype originated in a man in his 70s with acute or convalescent COVID-19. The sequencing sample was made of peripheral blood.

As DNA, the CDR3 is TGTGCCAGTAAAGGTAGGGGAGGTAGCAATCAGCCCCAGCATTTT. This codes for CASKGRGGSNQPQHF. The chain has TRBV2 and TRBJ1-5; perhaps TRBD1 as D (5 bases). The CDR3 loop spans 15 amino acids. CDR1 and CDR2 (germline): SNHLY, FYNNEI. The germline V and J ends were trimmed by 9 bases and 0 bases, with 15 bases remaining between them.